This entry lists 32 T cell receptor beta chains sequenced from one sample in a study of control samples from healthy donors and cancer patients. Clones were sequenced by immunoSEQ multiplex PCR, and TCRdb holds only the in-frame ones, with some missing. Of about 170,000 clones in the sample, around nine tenths were seen once. The sequenced sample was blood. The receptors come from a man in his thirties or forties in good health.

V and J are TRBV6-1 and TRBJ1-5, with D perhaps matching TRBD1 (6 bases). V was clipped by 4 bases and J by 5 bases, with 18 bases between them. This CDR3 is 16 amino acids long. The germline CDR1 and CDR2 sequences are MNHNS and SASEGT. The CDR3 DNA is TGTGCCAGCAGTGCCTCGGGCCTTAGGGGGGATCAGCCCCAGCATTTT. This sequence encodes CASSASGLRGDQPQHF.

A single count supports this clone. V gene TRBV19 combines with J gene TRBJ1-1; a weak D match, TRBD1 (5 bases). The ends were cut back, 5 bases at V and 1 base at J, with 8 bases in the middle. This CDR3 region has 13 residues. The germline V gene encodes CDR1 LNHDA and CDR2 SQIVND (reference sequence). This chain's CDR3 is CASSYGGNTEAFF. CDR3 DNA: TGTGCCAGTAGTTACGGGGGGAACACTGAAGCTTTCTTT.

V and J are TRBV9 and TRBJ1-2; D remains ambiguous. V was trimmed by 0 bases and J by 1 base, leaving 7 bases between them. CDR3 length equals 14 residues. From germline, CDR1 is SGDLS and CDR2 YYNGEE. The CDR3 here is CASSVGPSNYGYTF. The CDR3 bases are TGTGCCAGCAGCGTAGGTCCCAGTAACTATGGCTACACCTTC.

The gene calls are TRBV28 and TRBJ2-7; 8 positions agree with TRBD1. The junction had 4 bases not matched to a gene; V was cut back by 4 bases and J by 5 bases. The CDR3 loop spans 13 amino acids. Germline lookup yields CDR1 MDHEN and CDR2 SYDVKM. The DNA of the CDR3 is TGTGCCAGCAGTTCCAGGGGGCTGAACGAGCAGTACTTC. It codes for CASSSRGLNEQYF.

The gene calls are TRBV5-6 and TRBJ1-1; TRBD1 aligns across 9 bases. This CDR3 is 19 amino acids long. CDR1 is SGHDT and CDR2 is YYEEEE in the germline V gene. After removal of 0 bases from V and 2 bases from J, the junction contained 14 bases not matched to a gene. CDR3 nucleotides: TGTGCCAGCAGCTTGGGACCGGGACAGGGCCGGTCAAGAAACACTGAAGCTTTCTTT. Protein sequence: CASSLGPGQGRSRNTEAFF. Complete variable domain (other parts from reference TRBV5-6 and TRBJ1-1): DAGVTQSPTHLIKTRGQQVTLRCSPKSGHDTVSWYQQALGQGPQFIFQYYEEEERQRGNFPDRFSGHQFPNYSSELNVNALLLGDSALYLCASSLGPGQGRSRNTEAFFGQGTRLTVV.

This clone has a single count. This chain joins TRBV5-8 and TRBJ2-1, with unresolved D. Germline V gives CDR1 SGHTS, CDR2 YDEGEE. V lost 0 bases to trimming and J lost 0 bases, with 10 bases between them. This CDR3 spans 16 amino acids. CDR3 sequence (DNA): TGTGCCAGCAGCTTGGGATCACAGAGCTCCTACAATGAGCAGTTCTTC. It encodes CASSLGSQSSYNEQFF.

The chain carries TRBV5-1 and TRBJ1-2; D may be TRBD1 (5 bases). The ends were cut back, 2 bases at V and 6 bases at J, with 17 bases in the middle. The CDR3 has 15 amino acids. In germline, CDR1 is SGHRS, CDR2 YFSETQ. CDR3 nucleotide sequence: TGCGCCAGCAGCTTAACAGACCCAGGGCTTCATGGCTACACCTTC. As protein: CASSLTDPGLHGYTF.

Here the CDR3 DNA reads TGTGCCAGCAGCTTGGAGGCCAGGCTGCAGAGCACTGAAGCTTTCTTT. It yields the protein CASSLEARLQSTEAFF. This chain connects TRBV5-8 to TRBJ1-1; no clear D gene. The CDR3 covers 16 residues. The germline V and J ends were trimmed by 0 bases and 4 bases, with 16 bases remaining between them. Germline V gene lookup returns CDR1 SGHTS and CDR2 YDEGEE.

This clone was observed a few times. The chain recombines TRBV5-1 with TRBJ1-4; tentatively, D is TRBD1 (5 bases). With 5 bases removed from V and 8 bases from J, the gap between germline ends came to 13 bases. CDR1 and CDR2 (germline): SGHRS, YFSETQ. This CDR3 contains 13 residues. CDR3 loop: CASRNQGGEKLFF. The CDR3 DNA reads as TGCGCCAGCAGAAATCAGGGCGGAGAAAAACTGTTTTTT.

CDR3 sequence: CATRDTSSYNEQFF. The CDR3 region has the DNA TGTGCCACCAGAGATACTAGCTCCTACAATGAGCAGTTCTTC. The chain recombines TRBV15 with TRBJ2-1; a weak D match, TRBD2 (5 bases). With 6 bases removed from V and 0 bases from J, the gap between germline ends came to 9 bases. Germline V gene sequence: CDR1 LNHNV, CDR2 YYDKDF (reference sequence). The CDR3 runs 14 residues.

This chain joins TRBV10-3 and TRBJ1-2; 8 bases are shared with TRBD1. CDR1 ENHRY and CDR2 SYGVKD come from the germline V gene. The CDR3 contains 14 residues. Trimming cost V 5 bases and J 4 bases; bases outside gene matches: 6. CDR3 protein: CAISPTGGGYGYTF. CDR3 DNA: TGTGCCATCAGTCCCACAGGGGGAGGCTATGGCTACACCTTC.

The V and J genes are TRBV3-1 (or the pseudogene TRBV3-2) and TRBJ2-2; D is undetermined. Trimming cost V 4 bases and J 7 bases, with 10 bases left between them. This CDR3 region has 13 residues. Germline CDR1 LGHDT, CDR2 YNNKEL (reference sequence). CDR3 region: CASSPSIGGELFF. CDR3 DNA: TGTGCCAGCAGCCCCTCCATTGGCGGGGAGCTGTTTTTT.

This rearrangement joins TRBV27 to TRBJ1-6, with a tentative D call TRBD1 (5 bases). From germline, CDR1 is MNHEY and CDR2 SMNVEV (reference sequence). This CDR3 region has 17 residues. The V end was cut by 2 bases, the J end by 6 bases, with 17 bases between. CDR3 nucleotide sequence: TGTGCCAGCAGTTTAAGCTTGGGGGGTCCGTTTAATTCACCCCTCCACTTT. Its protein product is CASSLSLGGPFNSPLHF.

The chain employs TRBV5-1 and TRBJ1-6; 7 bases are shared with TRBD1. V was clipped by 2 bases and J by 7 bases; unmatched bases: 6. The CDR3 has 15 residues. Germline V lookup: CDR1 SGHRS, CDR2 YFSETQ. The CDR3 nucleotides are TGCGCCAGCAGCTTATCCGGGACAGACAATTCACCCCTCCACTTT. This gives the protein CASSLSGTDNSPLHF.

This clone was picked up a small number of times. This chain uses TRBV5-1 with TRBJ2-5; D could derive from TRBD1 or TRBD2 (6 bases each). The CDR3 has 12 residues. V was trimmed by 2 bases and J by 8 bases, leaving 10 bases between them. Germline lookup yields CDR1 SGHRS and CDR2 YFSETQ. CDR3 protein: CASSLQGGTQYF. DNA of the CDR3: TGCGCCAGCAGCTTACAGGGAGGAACCCAGTACTTC.

The V call is TRBV18, the J call TRBJ2-3; a possible D gene is TRBD1 (5 bases). Deletions cut 1 base from V and 6 bases from J, with 11 bases between. The CDR3 has 14 residues. The germline gives CDR1 KGHSH, CDR2 LQKENI. In nucleotides, the CDR3 is TGTGCCAGCTCACCACTAGGGGTGCCGGATACGCAGTATTTT. This encodes CASSPLGVPDTQYF.

The chain is built from TRBV6-2 or TRBV6-3 and TRBJ2-5; D might be TRBD2 (6 bases). The length of the CDR3 is 14 residues. Germline V gene data show CDR1 as MNHEY and CDR2 as SVGEGT. Trimming removed 6 bases from V and 2 bases from J, with 13 bases in between. CDR3 sequence (DNA): TGTGCCAGCAGCCCCGGGACTCTTCAAGAGACCCAGTACTTC. Translation: CASSPGTLQETQYF.

V and J are TRBV9 and TRBJ2-1, with 8 nucleotides matching TRBD2. Unmatched junction bases numbered 8, after V lost 1 base and J lost 8 bases. The germline CDR1 and CDR2 sequences are SGDLS and YYNGEE. This CDR3 region has 15 residues. CDR3 sequence: CASSVLGGAGDEQFF. Here the CDR3 DNA reads TGTGCCAGCAGCGTACTCGGGGGGGCCGGAGATGAGCAGTTCTTC.

This rearrangement joins TRBV4-3 to TRBJ2-7; 7 bases align to TRBD2. This CDR3 is 15 amino acids long. CDR1 and CDR2 from the germline V gene are LGHNA and YSLEER. V lost 1 base to trimming and J lost 0 bases; unmatched junction nucleotides: 3. This CDR3 reads CASSQAAGNSYEQYF. CDR3 nucleotides: TGCGCCAGCAGCCAAGCAGCGGGAAACTCCTACGAGCAGTACTTC.

The CDR3, as DNA: TGTGCCAGCAGCAACACAGATACGCAGTATTTT. Protein: CASSNTDTQYF. The chain joins TRBV9 to TRBJ2-3, with no clear D. This CDR3 region has 11 residues. Germline loops: CDR1 SGDLS, CDR2 YYNGEE. The V end lost 4 bases, the J end lost 2 bases, and 2 bases lay between the germline ends.

J is TRBJ1-1 and V is TRBV18; D might be TRBD1 (6 bases). This CDR3 is built from 12 residues. CDR1 and CDR2 from the germline V gene are KGHSH and LQKENI. V shed 2 bases and J shed 14 bases, with 15 bases lying between them. CDR3 residues: CASSPGDRSLFF. The CDR3, as DNA: TGTGCCAGCTCACCAGGAGACAGGTCTCTATTCTTT. Based on the CDR3 plus reference TRBV18 and TRBJ1-1, the full variable domain is NAGVMQNPRHLVRRRGQEARLRCSPMKGHSHVYWYRQLPEEGLKFMVYLQKENIIDESGMPKERFSAEFPKEGPSILRIQQVVRGDSAAYFCASSPGDRSLFFGQGTRLTVV.

The chain combines TRBV6-5 with TRBJ2-7; TRBD1 matches 8 bases. Germline lookup yields CDR1 MNHEY and CDR2 SVGAGI. This CDR3 comprises 15 residues. With 4 bases clipped from V and 2 bases from J, the junction kept 7 bases outside the gene matches. This CDR3 is CASSSRQGPAYEQYF. The CDR3 coding sequence is TGTGCCAGCAGTTCCAGACAGGGGCCCGCCTACGAGCAGTACTTC.

This rearrangement joins TRBV4-1 to TRBJ1-4, with D tentatively TRBD1 (6 bases). V gave up 0 bases and J gave up 8 bases, with 19 bases separating them. CDR1 MGHRA and CDR2 YSYEKL come from the germline V gene. This CDR3 contains 17 residues. In DNA form, the CDR3 reads TGCGCCAGCAGCCAAGATTGGGGTAGACAGGTGTGGGAAAAACTGTTTTTT. Its translation: CASSQDWGRQVWEKLFF.

Many counts were recorded for this clone. The V gene is TRBV4-2, the J gene TRBJ1-2; 8 bases line up with TRBD1. Germline V gene data show CDR1 as LGHNA and CDR2 as YNFKEQ. There are 15 residues in the CDR3. Germline trimming cut 0 bases from V and 3 bases from J; bases unmatched to any gene: 3. The CDR3 DNA reads as TGTGCCAGCAGCCAAGAAGAGGACAGGGACTATGGCTACACCTTC. It encodes CASSQEEDRDYGYTF.

In regard to this clone: A read error may produce the germline difference seen at one junction end. This sequence joins TRBV10-2 and TRBJ2-5, with no clear D. Per germline, CDR1 WSHSY and CDR2 SAAADI. The CDR3 sequence is 11 residues long. CDR3 protein: CASGEDQTQYF. DNA of the CDR3: TGCGCCAGCGGTGAAGATCAGACCCAGTACTTC.

This sequence joins TRBV6-1 and TRBJ1-2; D remains ambiguous. The length of the CDR3 is 16 residues. The germline V gene has CDR1 MNHNS and CDR2 SASEGT. Trimming stripped 2 bases from V and 3 bases from J, with 16 bases between. CDR3 DNA: TGTGCCAGCAGTGAATATCGGGGAAGTGAACACTATGGCTACACCTTC. Amino acids: CASSEYRGSEHYGYTF.

Only one count was recorded for this clone. This chain links TRBV9 with TRBJ1-5; perhaps TRBD1 as D (5 bases). CDR3 length: 14 residues. V shed 0 bases and J shed 4 bases, with 8 bases lying between them. From germline, CDR1 is SGDLS and CDR2 YYNGEE. CDR3 residues: CASSVEDKNQPQHF. CDR3 nucleotide sequence: TGTGCCAGCAGCGTAGAGGACAAGAATCAGCCCCAGCATTTT.

This clone was recorded once. V gene TRBV7-2 combines with J gene TRBJ1-4; D call uncertain. V was shortened by 4 bases and J by 6 bases, with 3 bases between the two germline ends. The CDR3 spans 11 residues. Germline CDR1 SGHTA, CDR2 FQGNSA. In DNA form, the CDR3 reads TGTGCCAGCAGCTCCGATGAAAAACTGTTTTTT. This encodes CASSSDEKLFF.

This chain links TRBV5-4 with TRBJ2-5, with D unresolved. Trimming took off 4 bases at V and 3 bases at J, with 13 bases between the two ends. This CDR3 region has 14 residues. Germline values: CDR1 SGHNT, CDR2 YYREEE (reference sequence). The CDR3 nucleotides are TGTGCCAGCAGCCAATGGAACGGTAAAGAGACCCAGTACTTC. This codes for CASSQWNGKETQYF.

The gene calls are TRBV9 and TRBJ2-7, with TRBD1 matching over 11 bases. Per germline, CDR1 SGDLS and CDR2 YYNGEE. V was clipped by 6 bases and J by 5 bases; unmatched bases: 7. CDR3 length equals 14 residues. CDR3 in amino acids: CASNLGGQGDEQYF. The CDR3 DNA sequence: TGTGCCAGCAACCTAGGGGGACAGGGGGACGAGCAGTACTTC.

The chain couples TRBV5-4 to TRBJ2-1, with D possibly TRBD2 on 6 matching bases. From germline, CDR1 is SGHNT and CDR2 YYREEE (reference sequence). The CDR3 length is 15 residues. V was cut by 0 bases and J by 0 bases, with 7 bases left in between. CDR3 sequence: CASSLVGSSYNEQFF. CDR3 bases: TGTGCCAGCAGCTTGGTCGGGAGCTCCTACAATGAGCAGTTCTTC. Variable domain in full (rest from reference TRBV5-4 and TRBJ2-1): ETGVTQSPTHLIKTRGQQVTLRCSSQSGHNTVSWYQQALGQGPQFIFQYYREEENGRGNFPPRFSGLQFPNYSSELNVNALELDDSALYLCASSLVGSSYNEQFFGPGTRLTVL.

This chain joins TRBV7-2 and TRBJ1-5; 7 nucleotides align to TRBD1. V lost 5 bases to trimming and J lost 1 base; unmatched junction nucleotides: 5. In germline, CDR1 is SGHTA, CDR2 FQGNSA. CDR3 length equals 15 residues. DNA of the CDR3: TGTGCCAGCAGCATAGGCAGGGGGAGCAATCAGCCCCAGCATTTT. This encodes CASSIGRGSNQPQHF.